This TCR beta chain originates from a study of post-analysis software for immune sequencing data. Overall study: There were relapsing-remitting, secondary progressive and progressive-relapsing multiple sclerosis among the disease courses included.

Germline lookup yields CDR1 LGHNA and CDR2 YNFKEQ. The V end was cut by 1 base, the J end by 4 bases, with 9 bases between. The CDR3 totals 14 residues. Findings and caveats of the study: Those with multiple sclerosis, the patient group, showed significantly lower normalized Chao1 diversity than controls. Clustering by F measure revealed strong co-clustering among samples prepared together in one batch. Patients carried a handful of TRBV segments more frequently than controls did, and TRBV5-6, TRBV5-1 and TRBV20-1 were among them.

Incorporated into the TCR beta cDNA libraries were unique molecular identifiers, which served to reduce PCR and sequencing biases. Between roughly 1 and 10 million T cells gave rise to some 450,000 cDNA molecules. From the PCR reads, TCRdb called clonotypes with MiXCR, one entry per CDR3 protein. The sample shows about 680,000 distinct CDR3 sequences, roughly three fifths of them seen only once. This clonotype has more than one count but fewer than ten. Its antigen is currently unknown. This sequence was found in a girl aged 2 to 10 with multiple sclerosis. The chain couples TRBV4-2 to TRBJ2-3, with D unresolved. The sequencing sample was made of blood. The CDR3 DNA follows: TGTGCCAGCAGCCAAGTGTTAGCATCAGATACGCAGTATTTT. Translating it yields CASSQVLASDTQYF.